This TCR beta chain was found in a study of CD4 T cells in relation to SARS-CoV-2 and coronaviruses. About the research overall: PBMCs were cultured with antigen for nine to ten days before TCR beta sequencing.

The table came from immunoSEQ multiplex PCR; TCRdb's copy has only in-frame clones and leaves some out. The sample holds about 40,000 clones; around 77% are singletons and the top ten take approximately 20%. Fewer than 130,000 naive or memory CD4+ cells were cultured with CEF peptides for roughly eleven days. About this clone: What it binds is unknown.

Unmatched junction bases numbered 10, after V lost 2 bases and J lost 2 bases. CDR3 length: 16 residues. The germline V gene has CDR1 GTSNPN and CDR2 SVGIG (reference sequence). The sequenced sample was memory CD4+ T cells from PBMCs, cultured in vitro. This receptor was taken from an adult with COVID-19. This chain links TRBV30 with TRBJ2-7; TRBD2 matches at 9 bases. The CDR3 sequence: CAWSTPPTSGTYEQYF. In DNA, the CDR3 is TGTGCCTGGAGTACTCCCCCGACTAGCGGAACCTACGAGCAGTACTTC.